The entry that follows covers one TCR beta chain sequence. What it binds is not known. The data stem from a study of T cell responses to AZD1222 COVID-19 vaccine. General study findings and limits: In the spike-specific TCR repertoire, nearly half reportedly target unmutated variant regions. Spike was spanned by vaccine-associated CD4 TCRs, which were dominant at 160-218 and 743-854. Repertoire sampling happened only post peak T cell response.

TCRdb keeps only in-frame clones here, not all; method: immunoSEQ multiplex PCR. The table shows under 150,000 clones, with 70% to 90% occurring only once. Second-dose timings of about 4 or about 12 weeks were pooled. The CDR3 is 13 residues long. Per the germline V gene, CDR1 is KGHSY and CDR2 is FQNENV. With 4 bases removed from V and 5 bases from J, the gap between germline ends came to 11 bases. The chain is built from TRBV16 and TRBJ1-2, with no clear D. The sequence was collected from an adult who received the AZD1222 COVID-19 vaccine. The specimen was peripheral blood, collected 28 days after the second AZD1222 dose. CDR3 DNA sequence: TGTGCCAGCAGCCTCCGCGGAGGGTATGGCTACACCTTC. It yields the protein CASSLRGGYGYTF.